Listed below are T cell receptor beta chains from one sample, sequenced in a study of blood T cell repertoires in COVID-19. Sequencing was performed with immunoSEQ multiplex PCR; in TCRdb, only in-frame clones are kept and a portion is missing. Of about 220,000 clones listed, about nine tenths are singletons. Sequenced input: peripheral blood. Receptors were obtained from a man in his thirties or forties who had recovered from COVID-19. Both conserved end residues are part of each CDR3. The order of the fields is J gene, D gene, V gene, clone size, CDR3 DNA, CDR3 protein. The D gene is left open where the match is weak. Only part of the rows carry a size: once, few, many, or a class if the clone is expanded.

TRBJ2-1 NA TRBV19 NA TGTGCCAGTAGTTCCCGCGCGGGGTTAATTTACAATGAGCAGTTCTTC CASSSRAGLIYNEQFF
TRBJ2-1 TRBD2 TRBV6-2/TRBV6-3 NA TGTGCCAGCAGTTCCGGTTGGACTAGCGAAATAGGGGAGCAGTTCTTC CASSSGWTSEIGEQFF
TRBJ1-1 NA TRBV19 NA TGTGCCAGTAGTCCCAGGGCATCTGGGACTGAAGCTTTCTTT CASSPRASGTEAFF
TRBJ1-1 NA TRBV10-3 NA TGTGCCATCAGACTAGACTTGAACACTGAAGCTTTCTTT CAIRLDLNTEAFF
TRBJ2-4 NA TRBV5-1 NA TGCGCCAGCAGCTTGGAGAGGATACAAAACATTCAGTACTTT CASSLERIQNIQYF
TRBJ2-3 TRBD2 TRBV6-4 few TGTGCCAGCAGTGCCGACACTAGCGGGGGGGGCACAGATACGCAGTATTTT CASSADTSGGGTDTQYF
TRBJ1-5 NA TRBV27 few TGTGCCAGCAGTATGACAGCAAATAGCAATCAGCCCCAGCATTTT CASSMTANSNQPQHF
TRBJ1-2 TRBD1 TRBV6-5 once TGTGCCAGCAGTTACCAGGGGACAGGGACGGCCGGCTACACCTTC CASSYQGTGTAGYTF
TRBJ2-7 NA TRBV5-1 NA TGCGCCAGCAGCTTGGATCTCGGACAGGGAGGGAACGGCGAGCAGTACTTC CASSLDLGQGGNGEQYF
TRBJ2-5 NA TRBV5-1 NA TGCGCCAGCAGCTTGAGGACTTCCCAAGAGACCCAGTACTTC CASSLRTSQETQYF
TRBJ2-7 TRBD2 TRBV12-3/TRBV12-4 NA TGTGCCACCGCGACTAGCGGGGCCTACGAGCAGTACTTC CATATSGAYEQYF
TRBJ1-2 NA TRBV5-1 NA TGCGCCAGCAGCGTCGGACAAGGCTACACCTTC CASSVGQGYTF
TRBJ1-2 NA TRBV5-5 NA TGTGCCAGCAGCTCAGGGTTCAACTATGGCTACACCTTC CASSSGFNYGYTF
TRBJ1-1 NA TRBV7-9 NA TGTGCCAGCTTGGGAGGGGATTTAACTGAAGCTTTCTTT CASLGGDLTEAFF
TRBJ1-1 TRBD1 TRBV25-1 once TGTGCCAGCAGCCTTAGACAGGGAAGCACGGTTGAAGCTTTCTTT CASSLRQGSTVEAFF
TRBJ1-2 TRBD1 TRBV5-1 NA TGCGCCAGCAGCCGGGACAGGGTCGGCTATGGCTACACCTTC CASSRDRVGYGYTF
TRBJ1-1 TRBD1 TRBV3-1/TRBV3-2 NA TGTGCCAGCAGCCTCCGGGACAGTCTGAACACTGAAGCTTTCTTT CASSLRDSLNTEAFF
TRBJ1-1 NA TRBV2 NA TGTGCCAGCAGTGGGGAGATGACTGAAGCTTTCTTT CASSGEMTEAFF
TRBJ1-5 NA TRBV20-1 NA TGCAGTGCGGCGGCGCATCAGCCCCAGCATTTT CSAAAHQPQHF
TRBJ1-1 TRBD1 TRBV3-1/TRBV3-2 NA TGTGCCAGCAGCCAAGCCGTGACAGGGTCTGAAGCTTTCTTT CASSQAVTGSEAFF
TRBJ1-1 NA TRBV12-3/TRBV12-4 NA TGTGCCAGCATCGCGACTAGGAACACTGAAGCTTTCTTT CASIATRNTEAFF
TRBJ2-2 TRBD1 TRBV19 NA TGTGCCAGTACCATACGCAGGGGGCGCACCGGGGAGCTGTTTTTT CASTIRRGRTGELFF
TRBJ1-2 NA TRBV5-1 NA TGCGCCAGCAGCCCCCAGGGCCCCCTGGGGTACACCTTC CASSPQGPLGYTF
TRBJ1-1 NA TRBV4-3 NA TGCGCCAGCAGCCCACTCCTGGGGGAGGGGAACACTGAAGCTTTCTTT CASSPLLGEGNTEAFF
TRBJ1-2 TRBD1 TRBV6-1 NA TGTGCCAGCAGTGATGGGACAGGGGCCTCCTATGGCTACACCTTC CASSDGTGASYGYTF
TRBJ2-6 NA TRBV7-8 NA TGTGCCAGCAGCCAACTTACCGGGGCCAACGTCCTGACTTTC CASSQLTGANVLTF
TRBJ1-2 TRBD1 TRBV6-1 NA TGTGCCAGCAGTGAAGGGGACAGGTTCCGTGGCTACACCTTC CASSEGDRFRGYTF
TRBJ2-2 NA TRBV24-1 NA TGTGCCACCAGTGACCTGCCAGGAGGGATCGGGGAGCTGTTTTTT CATSDLPGGIGELFF
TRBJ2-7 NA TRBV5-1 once TGCGCCAGCAGCTTGGATGAGGGCAGCTCCTACGAGCAGTACTTC CASSLDEGSSYEQYF
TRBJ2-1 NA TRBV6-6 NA TGTGCCAGCAGCCTCCGGGGGAGCTACAATGAGCAGTTCTTC CASSLRGSYNEQFF
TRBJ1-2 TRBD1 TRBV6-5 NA TGTGCCAGCAGCCTCAGGGGGGCAGTAGGCTACACCTTC CASSLRGAVGYTF
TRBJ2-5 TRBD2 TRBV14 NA TGTGCCAGCGGGACTAGCGGGGGGTACCAAGAGACCCAGTACTTC CASGTSGGYQETQYF
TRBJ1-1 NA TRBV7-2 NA TGTGCCAGCAGCCCGTCAGGGGCTGGGACTGAAGCTTTCTTT CASSPSGAGTEAFF
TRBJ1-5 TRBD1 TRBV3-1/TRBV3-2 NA TGTGCCAGCAGCCAAGGTGGACAGGGGAAGGGCGGCCAGCCCCAGCATTTT CASSQGGQGKGGQPQHF
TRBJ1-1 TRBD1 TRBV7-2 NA TGTGCCAGCAGCCCCGGGACAGGGGTCTTGAACACTGAAGCTTTCTTT CASSPGTGVLNTEAFF
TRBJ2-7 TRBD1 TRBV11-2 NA TGTGCCAGCAGCTACGGGACAGGGGGCGGGGAGCAGTACTTC CASSYGTGGGEQYF
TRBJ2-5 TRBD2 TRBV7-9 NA TGTGCCAGCAGCTCACCTAGCGGGGGGACTCAAGAGACCCAGTACTTC CASSSPSGGTQETQYF
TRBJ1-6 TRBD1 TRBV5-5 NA TGTGCCAGCAGCTTGGCCTTTAGGACAGGGGAACGCTCCTATAATTCACCCCTCCACTTT CASSLAFRTGERSYNSPLHF
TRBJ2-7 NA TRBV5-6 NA TGTGCCAGCAGCTTTGGGACTCCAGGGTACGAGCAGTACTTC CASSFGTPGYEQYF
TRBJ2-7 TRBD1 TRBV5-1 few TGCGCCAGCAGCTTGAATCCGGGGACAGGGGTCTACGAGCAGTACTTC CASSLNPGTGVYEQYF
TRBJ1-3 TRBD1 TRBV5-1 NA TGCGCCAGCAGCCTACGGGACAGCTTCTCTGGAAACACCATATATTTT CASSLRDSFSGNTIYF
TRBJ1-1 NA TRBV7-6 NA TGTGCCAGCAGCCCCCTTGACACTCACACTGAAGCTTTCTTT CASSPLDTHTEAFF
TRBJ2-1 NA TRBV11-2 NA TGTGCCAGCAGCTTAGATTGGGGCAGGGCCGCGGACAATGAGCAGTTCTTC CASSLDWGRAADNEQFF
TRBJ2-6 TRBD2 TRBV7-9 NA TGTGCCAGCAGCTTACCCGGCGGGGGTAACTCTGGGGCCAACGTCCTGACTTTC CASSLPGGGNSGANVLTF
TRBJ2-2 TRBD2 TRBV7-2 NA TGTGCCAGCAGCTTAGGGGGCGGCGGGAGGCTGTTTTTT CASSLGGGGRLFF
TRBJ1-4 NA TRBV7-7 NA TGTGCCAGCAGCTACAAAGCTAATGAAAAACTGTTTTTT CASSYKANEKLFF
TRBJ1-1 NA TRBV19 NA TGTGCCAGTAGTATAGGGAACAGTTTGAACACTGAAGCTTTCTTT CASSIGNSLNTEAFF
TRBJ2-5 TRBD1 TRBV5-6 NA TGTGCCAGCAGCTTACAGGGGGTCCAAGAGACCCAGTACTTC CASSLQGVQETQYF
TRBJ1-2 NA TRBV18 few TGTGCCACCCAGCGTCTAACAGGGAAGCACTATGGCTACACCTTC CATQRLTGKHYGYTF
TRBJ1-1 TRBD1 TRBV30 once TGTGCCTGGGGGAGACAGGGGGGTGAAGCTTTCTTT CAWGRQGGEAFF
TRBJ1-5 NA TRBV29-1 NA TGCAGCGTACTAACAGGGAGCAATCAGCCCCAGCATTTT CSVLTGSNQPQHF
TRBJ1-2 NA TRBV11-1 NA TGTGCCAGCAGCCTCAGGGAAACGGACTATGGCTACACCTTC CASSLRETDYGYTF
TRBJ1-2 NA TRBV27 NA TGTGCCAGCAGTTTATGGGGTCATGGAGAGGGCTATGGCTACACCTTC CASSLWGHGEGYGYTF
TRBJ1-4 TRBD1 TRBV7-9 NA TGTGCCAGCAACCAGGGGGCCGCGACTAATGAAAAACTGTTTTTT CASNQGAATNEKLFF